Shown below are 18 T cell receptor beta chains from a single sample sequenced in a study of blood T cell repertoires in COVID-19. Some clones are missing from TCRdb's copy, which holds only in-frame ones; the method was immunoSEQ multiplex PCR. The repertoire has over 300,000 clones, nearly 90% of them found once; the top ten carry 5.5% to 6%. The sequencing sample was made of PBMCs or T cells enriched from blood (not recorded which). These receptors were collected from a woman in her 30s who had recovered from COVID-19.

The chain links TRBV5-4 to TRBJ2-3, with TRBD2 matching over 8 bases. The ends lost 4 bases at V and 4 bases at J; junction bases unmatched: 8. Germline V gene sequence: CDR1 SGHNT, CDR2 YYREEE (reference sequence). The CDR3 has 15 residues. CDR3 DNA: TGTGCCAGCAGCCCCGGGGGGGCCGGGGCAGATACGCAGTATTTT. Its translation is CASSPGGAGADTQYF. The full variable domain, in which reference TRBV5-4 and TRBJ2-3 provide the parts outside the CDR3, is ETGVTQSPTHLIKTRGQQVTLRCSSQSGHNTVSWYQQALGQGPQFIFQYYREEENGRGNFPPRFSGLQFPNYSSELNVNALELDDSALYLCASSPGGAGADTQYFGPGTRLTVL.

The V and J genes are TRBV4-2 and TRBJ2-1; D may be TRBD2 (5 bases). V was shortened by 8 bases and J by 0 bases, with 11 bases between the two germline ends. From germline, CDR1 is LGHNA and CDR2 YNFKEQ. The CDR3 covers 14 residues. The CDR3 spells CASGRGSSYNEQFF. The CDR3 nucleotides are TGTGCCAGCGGGCGAGGGAGCTCCTACAATGAGCAGTTCTTC.

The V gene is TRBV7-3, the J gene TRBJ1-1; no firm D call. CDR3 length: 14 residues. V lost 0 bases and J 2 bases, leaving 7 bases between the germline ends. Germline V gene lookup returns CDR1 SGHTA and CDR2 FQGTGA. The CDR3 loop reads CASSLTADNTEAFF. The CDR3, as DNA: TGTGCCAGCAGCTTAACCGCAGATAACACTGAAGCTTTCTTT.

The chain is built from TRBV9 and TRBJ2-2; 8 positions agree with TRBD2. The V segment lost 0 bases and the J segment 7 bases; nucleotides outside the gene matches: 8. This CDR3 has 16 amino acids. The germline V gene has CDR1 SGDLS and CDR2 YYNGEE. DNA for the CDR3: TGTGCCAGCAGCGTAGCGGGGGGGCCGATGAGCGGGGAGCTGTTTTTT. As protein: CASSVAGGPMSGELFF.

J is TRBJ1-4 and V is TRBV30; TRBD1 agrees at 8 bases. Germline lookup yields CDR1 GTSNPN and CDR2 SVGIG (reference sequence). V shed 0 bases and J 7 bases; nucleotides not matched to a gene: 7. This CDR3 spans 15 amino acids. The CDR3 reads CAWSVAGGVSEKLFF. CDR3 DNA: TGTGCCTGGAGTGTAGCAGGGGGCGTTAGTGAAAAACTGTTTTTT.

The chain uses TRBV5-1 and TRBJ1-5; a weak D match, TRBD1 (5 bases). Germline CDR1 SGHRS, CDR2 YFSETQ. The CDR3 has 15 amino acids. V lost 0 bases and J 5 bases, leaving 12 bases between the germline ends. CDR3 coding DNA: TGCGCCAGCAGCTTGGATCCCTTCAGGGATCAGCCCCAGCATTTT. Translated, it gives CASSLDPFRDQPQHF.

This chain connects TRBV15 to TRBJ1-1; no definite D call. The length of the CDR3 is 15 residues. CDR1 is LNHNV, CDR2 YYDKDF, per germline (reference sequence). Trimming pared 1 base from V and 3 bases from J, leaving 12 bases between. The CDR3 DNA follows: TGTGCCACCAGCAGAGCGACCATCGGGTACACTGAAGCTTTCTTT. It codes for CATSRATIGYTEAFF. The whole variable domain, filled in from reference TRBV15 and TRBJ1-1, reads DAMVIQNPRYQVTQFGKPVTLSCSQTLNHNVMYWYQQKSSQAPKLLFHYYDKDFNNEADTPDNFQSRRPNTSFCFLDIRSPGLGDTAMYLCATSRATIGYTEAFFGQGTRLTVV.

CDR3 sequence (DNA): TGTGCCACAACATGGGGGGAATCCTATGGCTACACCTTC. Protein sequence: CATTWGESYGYTF. The chain carries TRBV10-3 and TRBJ1-2; maybe TRBD1 (5 bases). Trimming removed 10 bases from V and 4 bases from J, with 16 bases in between. The CDR3 sequence is 13 residues long. The germline V gene has CDR1 ENHRY and CDR2 SYGVKD.

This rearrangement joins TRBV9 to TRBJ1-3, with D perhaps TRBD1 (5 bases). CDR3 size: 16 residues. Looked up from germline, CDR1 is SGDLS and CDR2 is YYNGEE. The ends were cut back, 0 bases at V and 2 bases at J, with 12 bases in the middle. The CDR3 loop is CASSVATGVPGNTIYF. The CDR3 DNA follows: TGTGCCAGCAGCGTAGCTACGGGGGTTCCTGGAAACACCATATATTTT.

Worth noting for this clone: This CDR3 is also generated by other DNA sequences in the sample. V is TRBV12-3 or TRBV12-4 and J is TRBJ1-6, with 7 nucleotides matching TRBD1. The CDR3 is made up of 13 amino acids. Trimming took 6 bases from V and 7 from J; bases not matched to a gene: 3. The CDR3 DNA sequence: TGTGCCAGCAGAGGGACAGTAAATTCACCCCTCCACTTT. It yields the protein CASRGTVNSPLHF.

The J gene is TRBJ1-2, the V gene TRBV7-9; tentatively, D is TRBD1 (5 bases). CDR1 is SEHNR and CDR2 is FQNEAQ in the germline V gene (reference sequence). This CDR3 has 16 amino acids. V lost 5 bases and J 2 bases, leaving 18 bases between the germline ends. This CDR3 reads CASSPLRGETNYGYTF. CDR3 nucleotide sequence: TGTGCCAGCAGCCCCCTCCGGGGGGAGACCAACTATGGCTACACCTTC.

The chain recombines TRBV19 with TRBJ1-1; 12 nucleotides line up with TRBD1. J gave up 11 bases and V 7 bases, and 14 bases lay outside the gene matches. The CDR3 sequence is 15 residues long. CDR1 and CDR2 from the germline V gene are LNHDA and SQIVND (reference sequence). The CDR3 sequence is CASILKRGQGAIAFF. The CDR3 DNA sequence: TGTGCCAGTATCCTAAAGCGGGGACAGGGGGCTATTGCTTTCTTT.

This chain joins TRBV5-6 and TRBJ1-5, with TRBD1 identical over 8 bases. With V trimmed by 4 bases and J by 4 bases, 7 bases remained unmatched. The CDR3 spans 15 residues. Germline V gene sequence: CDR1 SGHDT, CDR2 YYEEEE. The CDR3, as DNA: TGTGCCAGCAGCGCTCGTGGACAGGGAAATCAGCCCCAGCATTTT. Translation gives CASSARGQGNQPQHF.

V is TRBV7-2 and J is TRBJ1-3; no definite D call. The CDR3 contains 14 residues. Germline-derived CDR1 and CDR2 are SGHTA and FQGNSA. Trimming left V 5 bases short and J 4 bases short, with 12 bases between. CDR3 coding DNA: TGTGCCAGCAGCCCAGAGCGGGTGGGAAACACCATATATTTT. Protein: CASSPERVGNTIYF. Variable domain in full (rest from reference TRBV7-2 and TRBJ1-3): GAGVSQSPSNKVTEKGKDVELRCDPISGHTALYWYRQSLGQGLEFLIYFQGNSAPDKSGLPSDRFSAERTGGSVSTLTIQRTQQEDSAVYLCASSPERVGNTIYFGEGSWLTVV.

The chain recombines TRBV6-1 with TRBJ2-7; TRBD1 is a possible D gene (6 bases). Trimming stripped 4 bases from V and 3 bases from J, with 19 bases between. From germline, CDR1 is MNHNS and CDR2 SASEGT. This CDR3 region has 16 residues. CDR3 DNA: TGTGCCAGCAGTGGAGGGCGGCAGGGGCCCGTCTACGAGCAGTACTTC. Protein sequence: CASSGGRQGPVYEQYF.

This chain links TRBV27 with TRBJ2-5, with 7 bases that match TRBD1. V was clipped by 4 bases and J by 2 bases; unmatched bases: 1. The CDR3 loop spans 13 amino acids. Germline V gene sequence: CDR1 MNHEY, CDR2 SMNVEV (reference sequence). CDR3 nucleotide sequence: TGTGCCAGCAGTTCGGGACAGCAAGAGACCCAGTACTTC. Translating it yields CASSSGQQETQYF.

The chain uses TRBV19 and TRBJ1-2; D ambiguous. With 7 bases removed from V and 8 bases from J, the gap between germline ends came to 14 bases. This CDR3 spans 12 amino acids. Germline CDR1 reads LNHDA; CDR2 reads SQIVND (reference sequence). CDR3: CASISRGFGYTF. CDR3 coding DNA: TGTGCCAGTATTTCCCGGGGTTTCGGCTACACCTTC.

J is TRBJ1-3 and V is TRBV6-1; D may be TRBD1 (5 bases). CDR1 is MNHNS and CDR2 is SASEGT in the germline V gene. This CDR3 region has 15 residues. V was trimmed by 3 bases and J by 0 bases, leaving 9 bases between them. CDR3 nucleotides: TGTGCCAGCAGTGAGCACAGGTCCTCTGGAAACACCATATATTTT. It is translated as CASSEHRSSGNTIYF.